These 8 T cell receptor beta chains were all obtained from the same sample, sequenced in a study of Ad26.COV2.S vaccination and SARS-CoV-2 variants. The treatment denotes: 15 to 20 received Ad26.COV2.S at low or high dose, single or two shots; a few received placebo; per-sample allocation not given. Specimen acquisition occurred on day 63 following the initial vaccine or placebo injection. Measured with immunoSEQ multiplex PCR; TCRdb has only the in-frame clones, and not every one. The repertoire consists of about 450,000 clones, with about 88% occurring once and the leading ten covering 2.5% to 3%. This material consisted of peripheral blood, taken in a trial of Ad26.COV2.S vaccine versus placebo. Receptor source: a person between 18 and 59 years old who received the Ad26.COV2.S COVID-19 vaccine or a placebo.

The V and J genes are TRBV14 and TRBJ2-3; D gene uncertain. The CDR3 spans 13 residues. Trimming took off 1 base at V and 3 bases at J, with 5 bases between the two ends. The V gene's germline CDR1 is SGHDN and CDR2 FVKESK. Here the CDR3 reads CASSQAYTDTQYF. The CDR3 DNA reads as TGTGCCAGCAGCCAAGCTTATACAGATACGCAGTATTTT.

The chain recombines TRBV2 with TRBJ1-2; D uncertain. CDR3 length: 14 residues. V was shortened by 0 bases and J by 7 bases, with 12 bases between the two germline ends. The germline V gene encodes CDR1 SNHLY and CDR2 FYNNEI. CDR3 sequence: CASSEASASGGYTF. The CDR3 DNA is TGTGCCAGCAGTGAAGCGTCGGCCTCGGGTGGCTACACCTTC.

The CDR3 spells CASSSDKYNEQFF. The CDR3 DNA sequence: TGTGCCAGCAGCTCCGACAAATACAATGAGCAGTTCTTC. The V call is TRBV5-4, the J call TRBJ2-1, with D unresolved. Trimming removed 3 bases from V and 4 bases from J, with 8 bases in between. This CDR3 has 13 residues. The V gene's germline CDR1 is SGHNT and CDR2 YYREEE (reference sequence).

The chain has TRBV12-3 or TRBV12-4 and TRBJ2-7; tentative D call: TRBD2 (6 bases). CDR3 length: 13 residues. V gave up 4 bases and J gave up 0 bases, with 7 bases separating them. CDR3 sequence reads: CASSSTSSYEQYV. In nucleotides, the CDR3 is TGTGCCAGCAGTTCGACTAGCTCCTACGAGCAGTACGTC.

This clone appeared a single time. V gene TRBV7-3 combines with J gene TRBJ2-3; weak D call: TRBD2 (5 bases). The CDR3 loop spans 16 amino acids. Trimming stripped 0 bases from V and 1 base from J, with 11 bases between. From germline, CDR1 is SGHTA and CDR2 FQGTGA. Here the CDR3 reads CASSLTWTGGTDTQYF. CDR3 coding DNA: TGTGCCAGCAGCTTAACGTGGACCGGGGGCACAGATACGCAGTATTTT.

This clone showed up just once. The rearrangement links TRBV28 to TRBJ1-1, with a weak D call TRBD1 (6 bases). Trimming took off 8 bases at V and 0 bases at J, with 22 bases between the two ends. The CDR3 sequence is 17 residues long. Germline V gene lookup returns CDR1 MDHEN and CDR2 SYDVKM. The CDR3 bases are TGTGCCAGCGGTCCCAGGGGTTATTTCCCCCTGAACACTGAAGCTTTCTTT. Protein: CASGPRGYFPLNTEAFF.

The rearrangement joins TRBV6-6 to TRBJ2-6; D is unclear. This CDR3 is built from 15 residues. In germline, CDR1 is MNHNY, CDR2 SVGAGI (reference sequence). Trimming cost V 2 bases and J 2 bases, with 7 bases left between them. CDR3 in amino acids: CASSYGAPGANVLTF. CDR3 nucleotides: TGTGCCAGCAGTTACGGTGCACCTGGGGCCAACGTCCTGACTTTC.

This sequence joins TRBV2 and TRBJ2-1, with TRBD2 as a possible D gene (6 bases). Trimming cost V 3 bases and J 7 bases, with 13 bases left between them. Germline V gives CDR1 SNHLY, CDR2 FYNNEI. This CDR3 has 14 amino acids. CDR3 sequence (DNA): TGTGCCAGCAGTGATACCAGCGGGCCGAATGAGCAGTTCTTC. Translated, it gives CASSDTSGPNEQFF.